This T cell receptor beta chain was sequenced in a study of OX40 agonist ivuxolimab in advanced cancers. Looking at the study overall: The treatment was a fully human IgG2 OX40 agonist, ivuxolimab. Study outcomes and limitations: On average, a greater number of expanded clones characterised CD8+ T cells relative to CD4+.

Some clones are missing from TCRdb's copy, which holds only in-frame ones; the method was immunoSEQ multiplex PCR. The table lists tens of thousands of clones, roughly 84% of them singletons. The CDR3 totals 14 residues. Unmatched junction bases numbered 16, after V lost 5 bases and J lost 13 bases. Germline V gives CDR1 MDHEN, CDR2 SYDVKM. Points on this clone: The antigen is undetermined.

Baseline, cycle 4 day 1, and cycle 7 day 1 were the blood sampling points. This sequence joins TRBV28 and TRBJ1-1; 7 nucleotides line up with TRBD1. Sequencing used CD4+ or CD8+ T cells sorted from blood, obtained in a trial of the OX40 agonist ivuxolimab. The source is an adult with an advanced solid tumor such as melanoma, head and neck, liver or kidney cancer. The CDR3 protein is CASSDTSTGRLGFF. The CDR3 nucleotides read TGTGCCAGCAGTGACACCTCGACAGGGCGATTGGGTTTCTTT.